Shown below are 13 T cell receptor beta chains from a single sample sequenced in a study of control samples from healthy donors and cancer patients. Sequencing was performed with immunoSEQ multiplex PCR; in TCRdb, only in-frame clones are kept and a portion is missing. The repertoire holds about 120,000 clones, with approximately 93% as singletons. Sequencing was performed on blood. The receptors derive from a man younger than 45 in good health.

J is TRBJ2-1 and V is TRBV30; TRBD2 is a possible D gene (6 bases). Germline V gives CDR1 GTSNPN, CDR2 SVGIG (reference sequence). The CDR3 contains 14 residues. CDR3 bases: TGTGCATGTAGCGGAGAGGAATCATACAATGAGCAGTTCTTC. As protein: CACSGEESYNEQFF.

The chain is built from TRBV10-2 and TRBJ1-5, with 8 positions matching TRBD1. V was clipped by 3 bases and J by 6 bases; unmatched bases: 4. The CDR3 runs to 14 residues. CDR1 and CDR2 (germline): WSHSY, SAAADI. CDR3 sequence (DNA): TGCGCCAGCAGTGAAAGCAGGGGGCCTCAGCCCCAGCATTTT. As protein: CASSESRGPQPQHF.

The chain links TRBV15 to TRBJ1-1; D uncertain. Germline values: CDR1 LNHNV, CDR2 YYDKDF (reference sequence). The CDR3 is made up of 14 amino acids. Deletions cut 0 bases from V and 7 bases from J, with 12 bases between. CDR3 amino acids: CATSRDVGRDEAFF. In DNA form, the CDR3 reads TGTGCCACCAGCAGAGATGTCGGGAGGGATGAAGCTTTCTTT.

The gene calls are TRBV20-1 and TRBJ2-3; D is unresolved. V dropped 3 bases and J dropped 8 bases, with 9 bases sitting between them. Germline lookup yields CDR1 DFQATT and CDR2 SNEGSKA (reference sequence). CDR3 length: 11 amino acids. The CDR3 DNA follows: TGCAGTGCTAGCCCCCTAGGTACGCAGTATTTT. Translated, it gives CSASPLGTQYF.

This chain links TRBV20-1 with TRBJ2-5; D is possibly TRBD2 (7 bases). The CDR3 consists of 16 residues. V was clipped by 3 bases and J by 2 bases, with 19 bases between them. Germline values: CDR1 DFQATT, CDR2 SNEGSKA (reference sequence). This CDR3 reads CSASGDGGRGQETQYF. CDR3 bases: TGCAGTGCTAGTGGGGACGGGGGGCGAGGGCAAGAGACCCAGTACTTC.

The chain joins TRBV19 to TRBJ1-6, with D maybe TRBD1 (5 bases). Germline V lookup: CDR1 LNHDA, CDR2 SQIVND (reference sequence). V dropped 3 bases and J dropped 0 bases, with 12 bases sitting between them. The length of the CDR3 is 17 residues. CDR3 in amino acids: CASSIAGRGSYNSPLHF. CDR3 bases: TGTGCCAGTAGTATCGCGGGTAGGGGCTCCTATAATTCACCCCTCCACTTT.

The CDR3 DNA sequence: TGCGCCAGCAGCTTGGGGGGGCCCAGGGCTGGAAACACCATATATTTT. Translating gives CASSLGGPRAGNTIYF. The gene calls are TRBV5-1 and TRBJ1-3, with D tentatively TRBD1 (6 bases). There are 16 residues in the CDR3. Trimming pared 0 bases from V and 2 bases from J, leaving 12 bases between. Germline V lookup: CDR1 SGHRS, CDR2 YFSETQ.

The table lists this clone with a few counts. V usage is TRBV7-8 and J usage is TRBJ2-5; D is uncertain. The V gene lost 3 bases and the J gene lost 4 bases, with 15 bases spanning the gap. The CDR3 extends over 15 amino acids. The germline CDR1 and CDR2 sequences are SGHVS and FQNEAQ. The CDR3 DNA reads TGTGCCAGCAGCTTTAGGTGGAGCCCCGGAGAGACCCAGTACTTC. This gives the protein CASSFRWSPGETQYF. The complete variable domain, with remaining parts taken from reference TRBV7-8 and TRBJ2-5, reads GAGVSQSPRYKVAKRGQDVALRCDPISGHVSLFWYQQALGQGPEFLTYFQNEAQLDKSGLPSDRFFAERPEGSVSTLKIQRTQQEDSAVYLCASSFRWSPGETQYFGPGTRLLVL.

This clone was detected once. The rearrangement joins TRBV7-9 to TRBJ2-5; 12 bases agree with TRBD1. V gave up 5 bases and J gave up 4 bases; unmatched junction bases: 8. The CDR3 extends over 16 amino acids. Germline CDR1 SEHNR, CDR2 FQNEAQ (reference sequence). The CDR3 loop is CASSIPGQGARETQYF. The CDR3 DNA reads TGTGCCAGCAGCATCCCGGGACAGGGGGCACGAGAGACCCAGTACTTC. Full variable domain (remainder filled in from reference TRBV7-9 and TRBJ2-5): DTGVSQNPRHKITKRGQNVTFRCDPISEHNRLYWYRQTLGQGPEFLTYFQNEAQLEKSRLLSDRFSAERPKGSFSTLEIQRTEQGDSAMYLCASSIPGQGARETQYFGPGTRLLVL.

The chain combines TRBV10-1 with TRBJ2-7, with 7 bases matching TRBD1. V lost 2 bases to trimming and J lost 2 bases; unmatched junction nucleotides: 6. The CDR3 spans 15 residues. Germline V gene data show CDR1 as WNHNN and CDR2 as SYGVQD (reference sequence). The CDR3 is CASSERQGTTYEQYF. Here the CDR3 DNA reads TGCGCCAGCAGTGAGCGACAGGGAACGACCTACGAGCAGTACTTC.

This clone was seen once. The CDR3 here is CASSVAAAGGPGELFF. DNA of the CDR3: TGTGCCAGCAGCGTAGCTGCGGCGGGGGGCCCCGGGGAGCTGTTTTTT. The rearrangement links TRBV9 to TRBJ2-2, with TRBD2 matching over 8 bases. There are 16 residues in the CDR3. Germline V gene sequence: CDR1 SGDLS, CDR2 YYNGEE. The V segment lost 0 bases and the J segment 6 bases; nucleotides outside the gene matches: 7.

This clone came up once. This chain connects TRBV6-5 to TRBJ2-1; a weak D match, TRBD2 (7 bases). The V end lost 0 bases, the J end lost 6 bases, and 15 bases lay between the germline ends. From germline, CDR1 is MNHEY and CDR2 SVGAGI. The CDR3 length is 16 residues. CDR3 in amino acids: CASSYSAGHQTNEQFF. The CDR3 DNA is TGTGCCAGCAGTTACTCAGCGGGACATCAAACCAATGAGCAGTTCTTC.

V and J are TRBV23-1 and TRBJ2-7; TRBD1 agrees at 8 bases. TRBV23-1 is recorded as an ORF, its role being uncertain. Trimming cost V 5 bases and J 2 bases; bases outside gene matches: 14. This CDR3 comprises 17 residues. Here the CDR3 DNA reads TGCGCCAGCAGTTGGGAGACAGGGGTAAAGAAAACCTACGAGCAGTACGTC. This encodes CASSWETGVKKTYEQYV.